This T cell receptor (beta chain) stems from a study of T cell responses to AZD1222 COVID-19 vaccine. This clone was detected only once. Trimming took 1 base from V and 7 from J, leaving 14 bases between them. The V gene's germline CDR1 is LNHDA and CDR2 SQIVND (reference sequence). This CDR3 has 14 residues. The method was immunoSEQ multiplex PCR; TCRdb's version includes in-frame clones alone and lacks a portion of them. Counted here are some 250,000 clones, 94% occurring once; the ten biggest clones make up around 0.58%. This chain connects TRBV19 to TRBJ2-7; D may be TRBD1 (5 bases). The sequence was collected from an adult who received the AZD1222 COVID-19 vaccine. This sample comprised peripheral blood, obtained 28 days after the second AZD1222 dose. CDR3 loop: CASSIAPVGAEQYF. Here the CDR3 DNA reads TGTGCCAGTAGTATAGCCCCAGTTGGGGCGGAGCAGTACTTC.